Shown below are 23 T cell receptor beta chains from a single sample sequenced in a study of blood T cells in healthy people across ages. Through a sample-barcoded 5' primer and a J-beta primer mix, a second PCR was run for roughly 6 to 12 cycles. Each CDR3 protein is one row after TCRdb ran MiXCR on the 5' RACE reads. This sample carries about 640,000 distinct CDR3 sequences, roughly 53% of them seen once, and the ten largest clones take over 30%. Specimen: blood. These receptors all stem from a man in his sixties in good health.

V usage is TRBV13 and J usage is TRBJ2-5, with D perhaps being TRBD1 or TRBD2 (5 bases each). The germline V gene encodes CDR1 PRHDT and CDR2 FYEKMQ (reference sequence). The CDR3 sequence is 14 residues long. Deletions cut 5 bases from V and 1 base from J, with 11 bases between. CDR3 amino acids: CASSRGGTQETQYF. The CDR3 region has the DNA TGTGCCAGCAGCCGAGGTGGGACCCAAGAGACCCAGTACTTC.

In its sample, this clonotype was seen a few times. The CDR3 DNA is TGCGCCAGCAGCTTGGCCCCAGGGGGCGCGAACATTCAGTACTTC. This encodes CASSLAPGGANIQYF. The V gene is TRBV5-1, the J gene TRBJ2-7; 8 nucleotides align to TRBD1. The DNA end favors TRBJ2-4, so the J call may be wrong. This CDR3 has 15 amino acids. The germline CDR1 and CDR2 sequences are SGHRS and YFSETQ.

This clonotype was seen many times. The chain joins TRBV7-2 to TRBJ2-3; TRBD2 agrees at 13 bases. The germline V gene encodes CDR1 SGHTA and CDR2 FQGNSA. The CDR3 is made up of 15 amino acids. The ends lost 5 bases at V and 8 bases at J; junction bases unmatched: 7. The CDR3 DNA sequence: TGTGCCAGCAGCCCCACTAGCGGGGGGGCAGGTACGCAGTATTTT. Amino acid sequence: CASSPTSGGAGTQYF.

The J gene is TRBJ2-1, the V gene TRBV18; 9 positions match TRBD1. The CDR3 runs 16 residues. V trimming: 3 bases; J trimming: 1 base; junction bases outside the gene matches: 4. Germline-derived CDR1 and CDR2 are KGHSH and LQKENI. CDR3 sequence reads: CASSPAGQGSYNEQFF. The CDR3 nucleotides are TGTGCCAGCTCACCCGCTGGACAGGGGTCCTACAATGAGCAGTTCTTC.

The chain is built from TRBV5-8 and TRBJ2-2; D is possibly TRBD1 (5 bases). The germline V gene encodes CDR1 SGHTS and CDR2 YDEGEE. The CDR3 sequence is 15 residues long. V lost 2 bases, J lost 1 base, and 9 bases lay in between. The CDR3 DNA follows: TGTGCCAGCAGCTTATTCAGGGTGAACACCGGGGAGCTGTTTTTT. This translates into CASSLFRVNTGELFF.

The table lists this clonotype with a few counts. This chain uses TRBV28 with TRBJ1-2, with 7 bases lining up with TRBD1. J lost 7 bases, V lost 10 bases, and 12 bases had no gene match. The CDR3 length is 13 residues. Germline assignment: CDR1 MDHEN and CDR2 SYDVKM. The CDR3 is CATQTGRFGGYTF. The DNA of the CDR3 is TGTGCCACCCAGACAGGGCGTTTCGGTGGCTACACCTTC.

V and J are TRBV20-1 and TRBJ2-1; possible D gene TRBD2, 7 bases. From germline, CDR1 is DFQATT and CDR2 SNEGSKA (reference sequence). The germline V and J ends were trimmed by 8 bases and 4 bases, with 18 bases remaining between them. CDR3 length: 14 amino acids. Here the CDR3 reads CSIRRGPRYNEQFF. Here the CDR3 DNA reads TGCAGTATCCGGCGGGGGCCCCGTTACAATGAGCAGTTCTTC.

The chain carries TRBV12-3 or TRBV12-4 and TRBJ2-3; tentatively, D is TRBD2 (6 bases). Deletions cut 6 bases from V and 2 bases from J, with 18 bases between. CDR3 length: 16 residues. As DNA, the CDR3 is TGTGCCAGCAGACCCCGGGGTAGCGGCTCCACAGATACGCAGTATTTT. Amino acids: CASRPRGSGSTDTQYF.

This clonotype was observed a single time. This rearrangement joins TRBV20-1 to TRBJ2-5; 9 bases are shared with TRBD2. V gave up 0 bases and J gave up 1 base; unmatched junction bases: 12. The CDR3 runs to 18 residues. Germline V CDR1 and CDR2: DFQATT, SNEGSKA (reference sequence). The CDR3, as DNA: TGCAGTGCTAGAGATCCGTTTAGCGGGGGTCCCGTCCAAGAGACCCAGTACTTC. It specifies CSARDPFSGGPVQETQYF.

Only a few counts were recorded for this clonotype. The gene calls are TRBV12-3 or TRBV12-4 and TRBJ2-1; 11 nucleotides match TRBD2. This CDR3 is built from 15 residues. Trimming cost V 6 bases and J 4 bases; bases outside gene matches: 5. The DNA of the CDR3 is TGTGCCAGCAGGACGGGACTAGCGGAATACAATGAGCAGTTCTTC. It codes for CASRTGLAEYNEQFF.

This clonotype has only one observation. The DNA of the CDR3 is TGTGCCAGCAGCGCGGACTTTTCCGACACAGATACGCAGTATTTT. This sequence encodes CASSADFSDTDTQYF. The rearrangement joins TRBV7-6 to TRBJ2-3; D might be TRBD2 (5 bases). The CDR3 runs to 15 residues. V lost 5 bases, J lost 2 bases, and 14 bases lay in between. CDR1 SGHVS and CDR2 FNYEAQ come from the germline V gene.

This chain links TRBV9 with TRBJ1-5; D possibly corresponds to TRBD1 (6 bases). Per the germline V gene, CDR1 is SGDLS and CDR2 is YYNGEE. V lost 2 bases and J 7 bases, leaving 10 bases between the germline ends. This CDR3 is built from 13 residues. This CDR3 reads CASSVTGQQPQHF. In DNA form, the CDR3 reads TGTGCCAGCAGCGTCACAGGGCAGCAGCCCCAGCATTTT.

The gene calls are TRBV3-1 and TRBJ2-5; no clear D. With 3 bases removed from V and 1 base from J, the gap between germline ends came to 9 bases. The CDR3 runs 14 residues. Germline V gene lookup returns CDR1 LGHDT and CDR2 YNNKEL (reference sequence). The CDR3 DNA sequence: TGTGCCAGCAGCCAGGGGAACTCCCAAGAGACCCAGTACTTC. It specifies CASSQGNSQETQYF.

The chain has TRBV7-9 and TRBJ1-6; D call uncertain. The CDR3 spans 15 residues. Per germline, CDR1 SEHNR and CDR2 FQNEAQ (reference sequence). The V end lost 5 bases, the J end lost 11 bases, and 19 bases lay between the germline ends. This CDR3 reads CASSPLDGSSTPLHF. CDR3 DNA sequence: TGTGCCAGCAGCCCACTGGACGGGAGTTCAACACCCCTCCACTTT.

The sample holds many counts of this clonotype. This CDR3 reads CASSTVLAGGHNEQFF. DNA for the CDR3: TGCGCCAGCAGCACTGTACTAGCGGGGGGGCATAATGAGCAGTTCTTC. The rearrangement links TRBV5-1 to TRBJ2-1; 13 bases align to TRBD2. Germline CDR1 reads SGHRS; CDR2 reads YFSETQ. V dropped 4 bases and J dropped 7; count of bases not matched to a gene: 8. The CDR3 has 16 amino acids.

The rearrangement joins TRBV7-9 to TRBJ1-2; TRBD1 aligns across 9 bases. With 7 bases clipped from V and 7 bases from J, the junction kept 16 bases outside the gene matches. The V gene's germline CDR1 is SEHNR and CDR2 FQNEAQ (reference sequence). The CDR3 spans 16 residues. The CDR3 DNA reads TGTGCCAGCAACCCTTTGGGGACAGGGCGAAACGTTGGCTACACCTTC. Its translation is CASNPLGTGRNVGYTF.

The chain is built from TRBV20-1 and TRBJ2-3, with D possibly TRBD2 on 6 matching bases. The CDR3 consists of 14 residues. CDR1 is DFQATT, CDR2 SNEGSKA, per germline (reference sequence). Trimming pared 6 bases from V and 0 bases from J, leaving 13 bases between. CDR3 in DNA: TGCAGTGCCGGCGGGGCTCCTAGCACAGATACGCAGTATTTT. It specifies CSAGGAPSTDTQYF.

This clonotype was observed a few times. The chain couples TRBV15 to TRBJ2-1; 7 positions match TRBD1. The CDR3 runs 15 residues. Per germline, CDR1 LNHNV and CDR2 YYDKDF (reference sequence). V was pared by 8 bases and J by 6 bases, with 13 bases of the junction left unmatched. Written as DNA, the CDR3 is TGTGCCACCTCCGCCGGGACAGCCCTGCCCAATGAGCAGTTCTTC. It encodes CATSAGTALPNEQFF.

The chain joins TRBV5-1 to TRBJ2-7, with D perhaps matching TRBD2 (5 bases). Germline lookup yields CDR1 SGHRS and CDR2 YFSETQ. The CDR3 is 16 amino acids. Trimming removed 1 base at V and 1 base at J, with 15 bases between. The CDR3 here is CASSLRRRRSSYEQYF. The CDR3, as DNA: TGCGCCAGCAGCTTGAGGCGGAGGAGGTCTTCCTACGAGCAGTACTTC.

The genes are TRBV20-1 and TRBJ2-7; no clear D. V shed 2 bases and J shed 5 bases, with 13 bases lying between them. Looked up from germline, CDR1 is DFQATT and CDR2 is SNEGSKA (reference sequence). This CDR3 has 13 residues. CDR3 bases: TGCAGTGCTAGATCCCCCCTAAGCCACGAGCAGTACTTC. As protein: CSARSPLSHEQYF.

This clonotype was seen a handful of times. The rearrangement links TRBV29-1 to TRBJ2-2, with 8 bases lining up with TRBD2. This CDR3 comprises 15 residues. CDR1 and CDR2 (germline): SQVTM, ANQGSEA. Trimming took 8 bases from V and 3 from J; bases not matched to a gene: 11. The CDR3 spells CSTTSGGGHTGELFF. The CDR3 bases are TGCAGCACGACGAGCGGGGGAGGGCACACCGGGGAGCTGTTTTTT.

Turning to this clonotype: This clone may be a read error of a much larger clone one base away. This chain uses TRBV3-1 with TRBJ2-7; unclear D gene. The DNA matches TRBJ2-5 better at its end, which makes the J call doubtful. The CDR3 spans 14 residues. Germline CDR1 and CDR2: LGHDT and YNNKEL (reference sequence). The CDR3 loop is CASSQDRSEETQYF. Here the CDR3 DNA reads TGTGCCAGCAGCCAAGATCGGTCTGAAGAGACCCAGTACTTC.

The chain carries TRBV27 and TRBJ1-5; D is perhaps TRBD1 (6 bases). CDR1 MNHEY and CDR2 SMNVEV come from the germline V gene (reference sequence). Between the trimmed V and J ends, which lost 5 bases and 2 bases, there was a span of 19 bases. This CDR3 region has 17 residues. CDR3 in amino acids: CASSPGGSCYGNQPQHF. In DNA, the CDR3 is TGTGCCAGCAGTCCGGGGGGCAGCTGCTATGGCAATCAGCCCCAGCATTTT.